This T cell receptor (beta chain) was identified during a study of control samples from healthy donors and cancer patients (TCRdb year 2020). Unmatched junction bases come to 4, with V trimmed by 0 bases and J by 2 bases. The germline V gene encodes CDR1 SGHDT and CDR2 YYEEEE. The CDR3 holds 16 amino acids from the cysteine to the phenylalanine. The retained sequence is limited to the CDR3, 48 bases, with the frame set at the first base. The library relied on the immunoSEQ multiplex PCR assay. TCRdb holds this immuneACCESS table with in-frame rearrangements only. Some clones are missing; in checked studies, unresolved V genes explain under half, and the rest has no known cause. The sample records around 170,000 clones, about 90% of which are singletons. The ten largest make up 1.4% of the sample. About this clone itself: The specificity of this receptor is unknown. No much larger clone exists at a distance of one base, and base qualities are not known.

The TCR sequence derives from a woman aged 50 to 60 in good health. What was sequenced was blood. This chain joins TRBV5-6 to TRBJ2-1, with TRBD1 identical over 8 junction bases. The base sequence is TGTGCCAGCAGCTTGGGCGCGACAGGGGCCTACAATGAGCAGTTCTTC. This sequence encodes CASSLGATGAYNEQFF.